This T cell receptor (beta chain) came from a study of T and B cells in COVID-19 patients. Study background: The recovered patients had mostly mild to moderate COVID-19 with outpatient management. Study-wide results and limits: In COVID-19 patients, T cell receptor beta variable and joining gene use was reportedly strongly skewed.

CDR1 MNHEY and CDR2 SVGEGT come from the germline V gene. The CDR3 length is 10 residues. The V and J ends lost 5 bases and 7 bases respectively, with 5 bases between them. Multiplex PCR with BIOMED2 TRB-A/B primer pools amplified TRB rearrangements. TCRdb passed the multiplex PCR reads through MiXCR, listing each CDR3 protein once. The sample has some 6,000 distinct CDR3 sequences; roughly 28% are singletons. This clonotype is classed as medium-sized. Its matching antigen is unknown. Blood genomic DNA input for TRB amplification was 250-500 ng. The receptor was isolated from a human donor with active COVID-19. Sequences were obtained from blood. The chain uses TRBV6-2 or TRBV6-3 and TRBJ2-5, with D uncertain. CDR3 bases: TGTGCCAGCAGTGCTCGGACCCAGTACTTC. It codes for CASSARTQYF.